The 2 T cell receptor beta chains below all came from one sample that was sequenced in a study of T cell repertoires in cytomegalovirus infection. The antigens these receptors bind are not known. TCRdb used MiXCR to reprocess the reads, holding one entry per CDR3 protein. The sample yields 600,000 to 700,000 distinct CDR3 sequences, around 35% seen once. The sample here was cultured PBMCs, taken from culture after CMV antigen stimulation. All receptors derive from a human donor in good health (CMV status not recorded). Some clones in this sample may be carry-over from other donors' samples.

CDR3 DNA: TGTGCCAGTAGTTCCGCGAAAGGGGCCCTAGGGCAGCCCCAGCATTTT. It translates to CASSSAKGALGQPQHF. This chain uses TRBV19 with TRBJ1-5; perhaps TRBD1 as D (5 bases). The ends were cut back, 5 bases at V and 7 bases at J, with 21 bases in the middle. The CDR3 is 16 amino acids. Germline V gene data show CDR1 as LNHDA and CDR2 as SQIVND (reference sequence). The variable domain in full, with the rest retrieved from reference TRBV19 and TRBJ1-5, is DGGITQSPKYLFRKEGQNVTLSCEQNLNHDAMYWYRQDPGQGLRLIYYSQIVNDFQKGDIAEGYSVSREKKESFPLTVTSAQKNPTAFYLCASSSAKGALGQPQHFGDGTRLSIL.

The chain uses TRBV19 and TRBJ1-3; tentative D call: TRBD1 (5 bases). The CDR3 consists of 16 residues. Germline V gene lookup returns CDR1 LNHDA and CDR2 SQIVND (reference sequence). Trimming shortened V by 7 bases and J by 0 bases, and 16 bases separated the two germline ends. CDR3 protein: CASKNPGRGSGNTIYF. CDR3 in DNA: TGTGCCAGTAAGAATCCGGGACGTGGCTCTGGAAACACCATATATTTT.